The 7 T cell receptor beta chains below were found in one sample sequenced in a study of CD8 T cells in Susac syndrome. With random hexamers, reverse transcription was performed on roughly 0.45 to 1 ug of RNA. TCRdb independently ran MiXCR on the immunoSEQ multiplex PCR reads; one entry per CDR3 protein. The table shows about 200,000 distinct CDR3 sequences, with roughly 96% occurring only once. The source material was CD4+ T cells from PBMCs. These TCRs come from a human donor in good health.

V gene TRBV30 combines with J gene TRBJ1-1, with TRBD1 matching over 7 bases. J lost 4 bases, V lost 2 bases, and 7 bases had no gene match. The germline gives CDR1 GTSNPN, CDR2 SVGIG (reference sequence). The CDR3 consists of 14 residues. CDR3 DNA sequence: TGTGCCTGGAGTCTGAAGACAGGGACCACTGAAGCTTTCTTT. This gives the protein CAWSLKTGTTEAFF. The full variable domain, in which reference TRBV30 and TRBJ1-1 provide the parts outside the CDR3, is SQTIHQWPATLVQPVGSPLSLECTVEGTSNPNLYWYRQAAGRGLQLLFYSVGIGQISSEVPQNLSASRPQDRQFILSSKKLLLSDSGFYLCAWSLKTGTTEAFFGQGTRLTVV.

The CDR3 reads CAIDDRGRSYNEQFF. The CDR3 bases are TGCGCCATCGACGACAGGGGCCGCTCCTACAATGAGCAGTTCTTC. The V and J genes are TRBV4-3 and TRBJ2-1; 8 positions match TRBD1. After removal of 10 bases from V and 0 bases from J, the junction contained 8 bases not matched to a gene. CDR1 is LGHNA, CDR2 YSLEER, per germline. The CDR3 loop spans 15 amino acids.

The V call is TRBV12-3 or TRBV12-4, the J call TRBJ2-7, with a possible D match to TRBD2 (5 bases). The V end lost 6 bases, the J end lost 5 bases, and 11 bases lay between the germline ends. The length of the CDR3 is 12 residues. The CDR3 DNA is TGTGCCAGCAGCCCCGAGGGTAACGAGCAGTACTTC. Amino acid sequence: CASSPEGNEQYF.

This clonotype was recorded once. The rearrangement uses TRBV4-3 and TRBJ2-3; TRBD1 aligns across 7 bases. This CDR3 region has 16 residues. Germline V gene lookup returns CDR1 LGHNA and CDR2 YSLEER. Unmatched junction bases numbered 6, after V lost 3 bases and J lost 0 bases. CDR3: CASSHNRGPSTDTQYF. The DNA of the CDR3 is TGCGCCAGCAGCCATAACAGGGGCCCCAGCACAGATACGCAGTATTTT.

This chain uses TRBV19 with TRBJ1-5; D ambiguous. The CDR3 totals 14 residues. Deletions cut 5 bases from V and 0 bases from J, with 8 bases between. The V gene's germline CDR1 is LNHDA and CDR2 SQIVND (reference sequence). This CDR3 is CASSLPASNQPQHF. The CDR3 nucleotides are TGTGCCAGTAGTCTTCCTGCTAGCAATCAGCCCCAGCATTTT.

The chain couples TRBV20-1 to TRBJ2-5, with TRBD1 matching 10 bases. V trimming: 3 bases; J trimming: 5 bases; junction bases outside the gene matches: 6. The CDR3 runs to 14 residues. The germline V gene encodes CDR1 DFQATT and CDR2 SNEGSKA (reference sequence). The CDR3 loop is CSARTGGGWETQYF. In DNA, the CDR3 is TGCAGTGCTAGGACAGGGGGCGGTTGGGAGACCCAGTACTTC.

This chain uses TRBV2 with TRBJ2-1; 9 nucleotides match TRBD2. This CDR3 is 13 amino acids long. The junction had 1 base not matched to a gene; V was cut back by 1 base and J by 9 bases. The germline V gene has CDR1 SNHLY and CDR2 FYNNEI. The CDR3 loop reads CASSEELAGEQFF. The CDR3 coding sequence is TGTGCCAGCAGTGAAGAACTAGCGGGTGAGCAGTTCTTC.